The rows below give T cell receptor beta chains drawn from one sample of a study of blood T cell repertoires in COVID-19. Some clones are missing from TCRdb's copy, which holds only in-frame ones; the method was immunoSEQ multiplex PCR. The table has 350,000 or so clones, roughly 90% seen once. Material: PBMCs or T cells enriched from blood (not recorded which). The source is a woman in her twenties or thirties who had recovered from COVID-19. CDR3s include the opening cysteine and the closing phenylalanine or tryptophan. The D gene is left open where the match is weak. A clone size is listed for some rows: how often the clone was seen (once, few, many), or a class if it is expanded.

clone_size: NA; j_call: TRBJ1-2; v_call: TRBV28; d_call: NA; cdr3_nt: TGTGCCCTCCGGGCTAACTATGGCTACACCTTC; cdr3_aa: CALRANYGYTF
clone_size: NA; j_call: TRBJ1-4; v_call: TRBV3-1/TRBV3-2; d_call: TRBD1; cdr3_nt: TGTGCCAGCAGCCCCTCACAGGGGGCGCGTGTAAAACTGTTTTTT; cdr3_aa: CASSPSQGARVKLFF
clone_size: NA; j_call: TRBJ1-1; v_call: TRBV15; d_call: NA; cdr3_nt: TGTGCCACCAGATCTGAAAGGGGCCGGGTGTTCGGAGCTTTCTTT; cdr3_aa: CATRSERGRVFGAFF
clone_size: few; j_call: TRBJ2-7; v_call: TRBV5-1; d_call: TRBD1; cdr3_nt: TGCGCCAGCAGCTCGGGACAGGGGACCTACGAGCAGTACTTC; cdr3_aa: CASSSGQGTYEQYF
clone_size: NA; j_call: TRBJ1-2; v_call: TRBV5-6; d_call: TRBD1; cdr3_nt: TGTGCCAGCAGTCCAGGACAGGGCCACTATGGCTACACCTTC; cdr3_aa: CASSPGQGHYGYTF
clone_size: NA; j_call: TRBJ2-1; v_call: TRBV19; d_call: NA; cdr3_nt: TGTGCCAGTAGTCCAAGCCCTGGCGGATACAATGAGCAGTTCTTC; cdr3_aa: CASSPSPGGYNEQFF
clone_size: few; j_call: TRBJ1-1; v_call: TRBV3-1/TRBV3-2; d_call: NA; cdr3_nt: TGTGCCAGCAGCCAGGATAGGGAGTTCACTGAAGCTTTCTTT; cdr3_aa: CASSQDREFTEAFF
clone_size: NA; j_call: TRBJ2-7; v_call: TRBV7-9; d_call: NA; cdr3_nt: TGTGCCAGCAGCCCCCCCCCGGGGTTGCCCTACGAGCAGTACTTC; cdr3_aa: CASSPPPGLPYEQYF
clone_size: NA; j_call: TRBJ2-4; v_call: TRBV3-1/TRBV3-2; d_call: NA; cdr3_nt: TGTGCCAGCAGTTCACAGGGAAGGGACATTCAGTACTTC; cdr3_aa: CASSSQGRDIQYF
clone_size: NA; j_call: TRBJ2-7; v_call: TRBV13; d_call: TRBD1; cdr3_nt: TGTGCCAGCAGCCTAGGTGGGACAGGGGTTCGATACGAGCAGTACTTC; cdr3_aa: CASSLGGTGVRYEQYF
clone_size: NA; j_call: TRBJ2-7; v_call: TRBV7-2; d_call: NA; cdr3_nt: TGTGCCAGCAGCTCTCGTCGCTCCTACGAGCAGTACTTC; cdr3_aa: CASSSRRSYEQYF
clone_size: few; j_call: TRBJ1-5; v_call: TRBV5-1; d_call: TRBD1; cdr3_nt: TGCGCCAGCAGCACCACTAGACAGGGCTATCAGCCCCAGCATTTT; cdr3_aa: CASSTTRQGYQPQHF
clone_size: NA; j_call: TRBJ2-7; v_call: TRBV29-1; d_call: TRBD1; cdr3_nt: TGCAGCGTCTCCCGGGACAGGCCTTACGAGCAGTACTTC; cdr3_aa: CSVSRDRPYEQYF
clone_size: NA; j_call: TRBJ1-1; v_call: TRBV15; d_call: NA; cdr3_nt: TGTGCCACCAGCAGACCAGGGTATGAAGCTTTCTTT; cdr3_aa: CATSRPGYEAFF
clone_size: NA; j_call: TRBJ2-5; v_call: TRBV30; d_call: NA; cdr3_nt: TGTGCCTGGAGTCCATTCCAAGGGCAGGGGGAGACCCAGTACTTC; cdr3_aa: CAWSPFQGQGETQYF
clone_size: once; j_call: TRBJ1-2; v_call: TRBV6-5; d_call: NA; cdr3_nt: TGTGCCAGCCGTCAAAGGGGAGGGTGGGGCTACACCTTC; cdr3_aa: CASRQRGGWGYTF
clone_size: NA; j_call: TRBJ1-5; v_call: TRBV19; d_call: NA; cdr3_nt: TGTGCCAGTATTGGGGGGAGGGAGGGTAGTCAGCCCCAGCATTTT; cdr3_aa: CASIGGREGSQPQHF
clone_size: NA; j_call: TRBJ2-2; v_call: TRBV29-1; d_call: NA; cdr3_nt: TGCAGCGTTGAAGGGAGACCTGGGACAAGCCAAGCGAACACCGGGGAGCTGTTTTTT; cdr3_aa: CSVEGRPGTSQANTGELFF
clone_size: NA; j_call: TRBJ2-1; v_call: TRBV5-4; d_call: TRBD2; cdr3_nt: TGTGCCAGCAGCTTGGAGGCTAGCGGGGCTTACAATGAGCAGTTCTTC; cdr3_aa: CASSLEASGAYNEQFF
clone_size: NA; j_call: TRBJ1-5; v_call: TRBV24-1; d_call: NA; cdr3_nt: TGTGCCACCAGTGACGGGGGGGGTAGCAATCAGCCCCAGCATTTT; cdr3_aa: CATSDGGGSNQPQHF
clone_size: NA; j_call: TRBJ1-2; v_call: TRBV12-5; d_call: NA; cdr3_nt: TGTGCTAGTGGTTTGGGGAGTATTTCTAACTATGGCTACACCTTC; cdr3_aa: CASGLGSISNYGYTF
clone_size: NA; j_call: TRBJ1-4; v_call: TRBV6-5; d_call: NA; cdr3_nt: TGTGCCAGCACCCTGTCTAATGAAAAACTGTTTTTT; cdr3_aa: CASTLSNEKLFF
clone_size: NA; j_call: TRBJ1-1; v_call: TRBV7-9; d_call: NA; cdr3_nt: TGTGCCAGCAGCCTTTACAGGGCTCTGAACACTGAAGCTTTCTTT; cdr3_aa: CASSLYRALNTEAFF
clone_size: NA; j_call: TRBJ1-1; v_call: TRBV9; d_call: TRBD1; cdr3_nt: TGTGCCAGCAGCGGGGGACAGACGAGCACTGAAGCTTTCTTT; cdr3_aa: CASSGGQTSTEAFF
clone_size: NA; j_call: TRBJ1-2; v_call: TRBV19; d_call: TRBD1; cdr3_nt: TGTGCCAGTAGTCCGGGACAGGGGCCCTATGGCTACACCTTC; cdr3_aa: CASSPGQGPYGYTF
clone_size: NA; j_call: TRBJ2-3; v_call: TRBV18; d_call: TRBD1; cdr3_nt: TGTGCCAGCTCAGCCAGCCAGGGGGCTCATACGCAGTATTTT; cdr3_aa: CASSASQGAHTQYF
clone_size: NA; j_call: TRBJ1-3; v_call: TRBV11-3; d_call: TRBD1; cdr3_nt: TGTGCCAGCAGCCGCGGAGGGGGCTTCGGTGGAAACACCATATATTTT; cdr3_aa: CASSRGGGFGGNTIYF